This T cell receptor (beta chain) stems from a study of control samples from healthy donors and cancer patients. CDR3 length: 11 residues. The V end lost 4 bases, the J end lost 2 bases, and 2 bases lay between the germline ends. The germline V gene has CDR1 SGHNT and CDR2 YYREEE (reference sequence). Generated by immunoSEQ multiplex PCR, the TCRdb table keeps only in-frame clones and is missing some. The profile covers more than 100,000 clones, with just over 90% appearing a single time and approximately 8% taken by the ten largest. The rearrangement links TRBV5-4 to TRBJ2-3; D is unresolved. Sequencing used blood. This receptor was taken from a woman under 30 in good health. CDR3 sequence: CASSNTDTQYF. Here the CDR3 DNA reads TGTGCCAGCAGCAACACAGATACGCAGTATTTT.